Each of the 20 T cell receptor beta chains below was sequenced from the same sample in a study of cytomegalovirus exposure and HLA in healthy donors. TCRdb keeps only in-frame clones here, not all; method: immunoSEQ multiplex PCR. The data hold approximately 110,000 clones, with around 87% observed a single time. What was sequenced was PBMCs. The receptors here all came from a woman between 18 and 29 years old in good health and CMV-seropositive.

This clone was seen just once. The rearrangement links TRBV19 to TRBJ1-2, with a tentative D call TRBD1 (5 bases). Germline-derived CDR1 and CDR2 are LNHDA and SQIVND (reference sequence). Trimming removed 3 bases from V and 8 bases from J, with 16 bases in between. This CDR3 has 14 residues. The CDR3 sequence is CASSIGGRVRGYTF. The CDR3 nucleotides read TGTGCCAGTAGTATCGGTGGCAGGGTGAGGGGCTACACCTTC.

This chain connects TRBV6-1 to TRBJ2-7; D may be TRBD1 (5 bases). Germline V lookup: CDR1 MNHNS, CDR2 SASEGT. The CDR3 is 11 amino acids. V was pared by 7 bases and J by 3 bases, with 7 bases between. This chain's CDR3 is CASIQGYEQYF. CDR3 nucleotides: TGTGCCAGCATCCAGGGCTACGAGCAGTACTTC.

This clone appeared a single time. The chain recombines TRBV7-9 with TRBJ2-7; 7 bases align to TRBD1. The CDR3 runs 12 residues. After removal of 7 bases from V and 6 bases from J, the junction contained 6 bases not matched to a gene. The germline V gene has CDR1 SEHNR and CDR2 FQNEAQ (reference sequence). The CDR3 sequence: CASTLTGSEQYF. As DNA, the CDR3 is TGTGCCAGCACCCTGACAGGGAGCGAGCAGTACTTC. The full variable domain, its missing parts supplied by reference TRBV7-9 and TRBJ2-7, is DTGVSQNPRHKITKRGQNVTFRCDPISEHNRLYWYRQTLGQGPEFLTYFQNEAQLEKSRLLSDRFSAERPKGSFSTLEIQRTEQGDSAMYLCASTLTGSEQYFGPGTRLTVT.

In this sample, this clone turned up a few times. The chain combines TRBV11-3 with TRBJ1-2; no clear D. CDR1 is SGHNT, CDR2 YENEEA, per germline. Trimming removed 5 bases from V and 4 bases from J, with 14 bases in between. There are 14 residues in the CDR3. The chain's CDR3 is CASSPRGQAYGYTF. CDR3 DNA: TGTGCCAGCAGCCCCCGTGGGCAGGCCTATGGCTACACCTTC.

This clone was recorded once. The rearrangement uses TRBV7-2 and TRBJ1-1; D remains ambiguous. The V gene lost 0 bases and the J gene lost 13 bases, with 15 bases spanning the gap. This CDR3 is 13 amino acids long. Germline V gene sequence: CDR1 SGHTA, CDR2 FQGNSA. CDR3 sequence reads: CASSLAGTGADFF. CDR3 bases: TGTGCCAGCAGCTTAGCAGGAACCGGAGCGGATTTCTTT.

The chain joins TRBV28 to TRBJ2-7, with a weak D call TRBD1 (6 bases). V shed 11 bases and J shed 2 bases, with 16 bases lying between them. The CDR3 has 13 amino acids. Germline V gene lookup returns CDR1 MDHEN and CDR2 SYDVKM. The CDR3 DNA follows: TGTGCCTCGGTCCGGGACACCACCTACGAGCAGTACTTC. This encodes CASVRDTTYEQYF.

CDR3 in amino acids: CASSLERVGSGYTF. Here the CDR3 DNA reads TGTGCCAGCAGCTTGGAGCGGGTCGGGAGCGGCTACACCTTC. This chain links TRBV5-6 with TRBJ1-2; D not resolved. From germline, CDR1 is SGHDT and CDR2 YYEEEE. V lost 0 bases to trimming and J lost 8 bases, with 14 bases between them. This CDR3 has 14 amino acids.

V and J are TRBV4-1 and TRBJ1-1, with 10 positions matching TRBD1. Germline V CDR1 and CDR2: MGHRA, YSYEKL. The CDR3 contains 15 residues. V was pared by 6 bases and J by 4 bases, with 8 bases of the junction left unmatched. The CDR3 bases are TGCGCCAGCAGGCACCCCCGGACAGGGGGCACTGAAGCTTTCTTT. Its translation is CASRHPRTGGTEAFF.

V gene TRBV15 combines with J gene TRBJ1-2; perhaps TRBD1 as D (5 bases). Per germline, CDR1 LNHNV and CDR2 YYDKDF (reference sequence). This CDR3 spans 15 amino acids. V lost 4 bases to trimming and J lost 4 bases, with 16 bases between them. CDR3 DNA: TGTGCCACCAGCAAAGACAGAGTCACGGGCTATGGCTACACCTTC. This translates into CATSKDRVTGYGYTF.

The chain carries TRBV6-5 and TRBJ1-2; 8 bases are a match to TRBD1. CDR1 MNHEY and CDR2 SVGAGI come from the germline V gene. The CDR3 loop spans 14 amino acids. The junction had 6 bases not matched to a gene; V was cut back by 4 bases and J by 5 bases. DNA of the CDR3: TGTGCCAGCAGTTGGGACAGGAAGCAATATGGCTACACCTTC. Residues: CASSWDRKQYGYTF.

This chain uses TRBV9 with TRBJ2-7, with a tentative D call TRBD1 (5 bases). V was clipped by 0 bases and J by 2 bases, with 15 bases between them. The length of the CDR3 is 16 residues. CDR1 is SGDLS and CDR2 is YYNGEE in the germline V gene. In DNA, the CDR3 is TGTGCCAGCAGCGTAGGGCCGGTTGGGGCTGCCTACGAGCAGTACTTC. Protein product: CASSVGPVGAAYEQYF.

The chain uses TRBV2 and TRBJ1-2, with 9 positions matching TRBD1. With V trimmed by 7 bases and J by 7 bases, 10 bases remained unmatched. Germline V gene data show CDR1 as SNHLY and CDR2 as FYNNEI. CDR3 length equals 14 residues. The CDR3 loop reads CASMETGGFSGYTF. Written as DNA, the CDR3 is TGTGCCAGCATGGAAACAGGGGGCTTTTCTGGCTACACCTTC.

This sequence joins TRBV10-1 and TRBJ2-1; D is possibly TRBD1 (5 bases). V was trimmed by 2 bases and J by 8 bases, leaving 13 bases between them. There are 14 residues in the CDR3. CDR1 and CDR2 from the germline V gene are WNHNN and SYGVQD (reference sequence). This CDR3 reads CASSESGARDEQFF. CDR3 nucleotides: TGCGCCAGCAGTGAGAGTGGGGCTCGGGATGAGCAGTTCTTC.

V and J are TRBV27 and TRBJ1-6; D unresolved. The CDR3 extends over 13 amino acids. Germline V gene lookup returns CDR1 MNHEY and CDR2 SMNVEV (reference sequence). Between the trimmed V and J ends, which lost 3 bases and 6 bases, there was a span of 6 bases. DNA for the CDR3: TGTGCCAGCAGTTTTCCGAGTAATTCACCCCTCCACTTT. As protein: CASSFPSNSPLHF.

The rearrangement joins TRBV9 to TRBJ2-7, with TRBD2 identical over 11 bases. The CDR3 totals 14 residues. V lost 4 bases, J lost 6 bases, and 6 bases stayed unmatched. CDR1 is SGDLS and CDR2 is YYNGEE in the germline V gene. Written as DNA, the CDR3 is TGTGCCAGCAGCCCTCTAGCGGGAGGAGGCGAGCAGTACTTC. Its protein is CASSPLAGGGEQYF.

This clone occurred once. The chain recombines TRBV10-3 with TRBJ1-4; TRBD1 matches at 7 bases. V lost 5 bases and J lost 3; bases outside the gene matches: 3. This CDR3 comprises 14 residues. CDR1 and CDR2 (germline): ENHRY, SYGVKD. The CDR3 is CAISQGTANEKLFF. The CDR3 nucleotides are TGTGCCATCAGTCAAGGGACAGCTAATGAAAAACTGTTTTTT.

This clone occurred once. For the CDR3, the DNA is TGTGCCAGCAGCCGGGGGGCAGGGGTACCCGGGGAGCTGTTTTTT. It codes for CASSRGAGVPGELFF. The chain recombines TRBV6-1 with TRBJ2-2; D may be TRBD2 (7 bases). Trimming stripped 6 bases from V and 6 bases from J, with 17 bases between. The CDR3 spans 15 residues. Germline V gene data show CDR1 as MNHNS and CDR2 as SASEGT.

This chain joins TRBV18 and TRBJ2-6; D possibly corresponds to TRBD2 (6 bases). The CDR3 spans 18 residues. V lost 4 bases and J lost 2, with 18 bases in between. CDR1 is KGHSH and CDR2 is LQKENI in the germline V gene. The CDR3: CASSLLPGAAPGANVLTF. CDR3 bases: TGTGCCAGCTCACTTCTCCCGGGAGCTGCCCCTGGGGCCAACGTCCTGACTTTC. Based on the CDR3 plus reference TRBV18 and TRBJ2-6, the full variable domain is NAGVMQNPRHLVRRRGQEARLRCSPMKGHSHVYWYRQLPEEGLKFMVYLQKENIIDESGMPKERFSAEFPKEGPSILRIQQVVRGDSAAYFCASSLLPGAAPGANVLTFGAGSRLTVL.

The chain joins TRBV9 to TRBJ1-5; 7 bases fit TRBD1. This CDR3 comprises 15 residues. Germline V CDR1 and CDR2: SGDLS, YYNGEE. Trimming took 1 base from V and 4 from J; bases not matched to a gene: 5. CDR3 protein: CASSVTGTENQPQHF. The CDR3 DNA sequence: TGTGCCAGCAGCGTAACCGGGACAGAGAATCAGCCCCAGCATTTT.

This chain connects TRBV29-1 to TRBJ1-2; 10 bases match TRBD1. J was trimmed by 1 base and V by 6 bases; bases with no gene match: 8. This CDR3 spans 15 amino acids. Germline V gene lookup returns CDR1 SQVTM and CDR2 ANQGSEA. CDR3 loop: CSVRDRGAVNYGYTF. CDR3 nucleotide sequence: TGCAGCGTCAGGGACAGGGGAGCAGTTAACTATGGCTACACCTTC.